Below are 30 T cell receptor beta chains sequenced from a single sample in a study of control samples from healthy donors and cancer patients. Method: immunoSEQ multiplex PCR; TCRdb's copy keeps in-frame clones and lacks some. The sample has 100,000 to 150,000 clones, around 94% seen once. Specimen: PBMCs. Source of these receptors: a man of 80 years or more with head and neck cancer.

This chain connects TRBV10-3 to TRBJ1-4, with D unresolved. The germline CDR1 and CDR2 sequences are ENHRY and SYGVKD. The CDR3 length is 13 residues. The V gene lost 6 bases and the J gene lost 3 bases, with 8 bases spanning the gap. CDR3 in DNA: TGTGCCATCAGAGGTCCCCCTAATGAAAAACTGTTTTTT. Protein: CAIRGPPNEKLFF.

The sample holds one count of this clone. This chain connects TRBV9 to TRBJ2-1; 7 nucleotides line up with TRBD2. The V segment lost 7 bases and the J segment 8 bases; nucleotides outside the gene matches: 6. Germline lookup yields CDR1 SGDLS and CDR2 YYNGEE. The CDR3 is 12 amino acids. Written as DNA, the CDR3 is TGTGCCAGCGGGAGGGGAAGGGATGAGCAGTTCTTC. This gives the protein CASGRGRDEQFF.

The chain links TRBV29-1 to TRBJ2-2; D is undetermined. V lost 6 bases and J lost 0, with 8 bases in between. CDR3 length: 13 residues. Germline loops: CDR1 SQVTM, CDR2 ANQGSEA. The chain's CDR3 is CSVLGTNTGELFF. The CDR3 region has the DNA TGCAGCGTCCTCGGAACGAACACCGGGGAGCTGTTTTTT.

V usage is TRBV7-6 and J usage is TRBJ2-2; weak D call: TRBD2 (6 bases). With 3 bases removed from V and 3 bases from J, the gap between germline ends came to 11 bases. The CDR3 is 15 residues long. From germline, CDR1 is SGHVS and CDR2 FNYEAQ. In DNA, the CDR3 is TGTGCCAGCAGCTTTTCGACTAGTTACACCGGGGAGCTGTTTTTT. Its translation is CASSFSTSYTGELFF.

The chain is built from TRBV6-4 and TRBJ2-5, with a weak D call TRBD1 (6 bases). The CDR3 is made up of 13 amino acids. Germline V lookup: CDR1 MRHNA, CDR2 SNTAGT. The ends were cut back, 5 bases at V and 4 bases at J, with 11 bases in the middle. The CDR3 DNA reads TGTGCCAGCAGTAGGACAGTGGGAGAGACCCAGTACTTC. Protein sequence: CASSRTVGETQYF.

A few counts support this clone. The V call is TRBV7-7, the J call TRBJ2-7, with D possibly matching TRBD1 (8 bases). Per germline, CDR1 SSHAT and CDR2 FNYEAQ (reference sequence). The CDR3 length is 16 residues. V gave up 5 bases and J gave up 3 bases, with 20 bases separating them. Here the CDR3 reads CASSNTGGGLGYEQYF. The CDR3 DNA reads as TGTGCCAGCAGCAACACAGGGGGGGGCCTAGGCTACGAGCAGTACTTC.

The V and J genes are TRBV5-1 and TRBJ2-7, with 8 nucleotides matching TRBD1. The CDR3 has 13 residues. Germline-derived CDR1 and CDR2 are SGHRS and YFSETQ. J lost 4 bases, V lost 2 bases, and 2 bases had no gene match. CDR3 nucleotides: TGCGCCAGCAGCTTTCAGGGGGCGTACGAGCAGTACTTC. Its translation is CASSFQGAYEQYF.

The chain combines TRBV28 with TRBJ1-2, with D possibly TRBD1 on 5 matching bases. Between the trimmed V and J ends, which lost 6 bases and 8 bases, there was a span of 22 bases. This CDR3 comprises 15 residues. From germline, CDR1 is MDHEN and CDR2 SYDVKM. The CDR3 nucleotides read TGTGCCAGCAGCTCCTTGGGGCGCGGATCGGGAGGCTACACCTTC. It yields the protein CASSSLGRGSGGYTF.

CDR3: CARKGGTLQGSGNTIYF. The CDR3 DNA is TGCGCCAGAAAGGGGGGGACACTGCAAGGGTCTGGAAACACCATATATTTT. J is TRBJ1-3 and V is TRBV5-1, with D perhaps matching TRBD1 (6 bases). The CDR3 length is 17 residues. The germline V gene encodes CDR1 SGHRS and CDR2 YFSETQ. Between the trimmed V and J ends, which lost 8 bases and 1 base, there was a span of 22 bases. The whole variable domain, filled in from reference TRBV5-1 and TRBJ1-3, reads KAGVTQTPRYLIKTRGQQVTLSCSPISGHRSVSWYQQTPGQGLQFLFEYFSETQRNKGNFPGRFSGRQFSNSRSEMNVSTLELGDSALYLCARKGGTLQGSGNTIYFGEGSWLTVV.

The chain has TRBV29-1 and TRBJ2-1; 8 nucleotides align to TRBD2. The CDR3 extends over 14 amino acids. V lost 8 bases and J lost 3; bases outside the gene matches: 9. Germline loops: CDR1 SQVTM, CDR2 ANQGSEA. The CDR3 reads CSLARGAFYNEQFF. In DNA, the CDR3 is TGCAGCCTTGCGCGGGGGGCTTTCTACAATGAGCAGTTCTTC.

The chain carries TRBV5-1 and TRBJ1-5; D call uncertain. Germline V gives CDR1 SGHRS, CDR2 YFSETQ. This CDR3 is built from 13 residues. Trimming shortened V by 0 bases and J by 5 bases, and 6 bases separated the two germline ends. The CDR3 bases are TGCGCCAGCAGCTTGGATTCCTATCAGCCCCAGCATTTT. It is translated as CASSLDSYQPQHF.

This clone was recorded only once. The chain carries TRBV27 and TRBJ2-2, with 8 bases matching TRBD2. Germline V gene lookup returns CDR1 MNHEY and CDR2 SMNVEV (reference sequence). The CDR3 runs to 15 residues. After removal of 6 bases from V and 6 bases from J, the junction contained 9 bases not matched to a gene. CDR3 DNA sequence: TGTGCCAGCAGCCTCCCGGGGGGGGGCGCCGGGGAGCTGTTTTTT. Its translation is CASSLPGGGAGELFF.

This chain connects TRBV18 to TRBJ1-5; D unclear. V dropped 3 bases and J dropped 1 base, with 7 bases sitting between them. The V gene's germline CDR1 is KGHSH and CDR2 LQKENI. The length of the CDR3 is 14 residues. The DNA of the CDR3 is TGTGCCAGCTCACCGTTAGGGAGCAATCAGCCCCAGCATTTT. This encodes CASSPLGSNQPQHF. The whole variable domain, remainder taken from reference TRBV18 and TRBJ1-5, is NAGVMQNPRHLVRRRGQEARLRCSPMKGHSHVYWYRQLPEEGLKFMVYLQKENIIDESGMPKERFSAEFPKEGPSILRIQQVVRGDSAAYFCASSPLGSNQPQHFGDGTRLSIL.

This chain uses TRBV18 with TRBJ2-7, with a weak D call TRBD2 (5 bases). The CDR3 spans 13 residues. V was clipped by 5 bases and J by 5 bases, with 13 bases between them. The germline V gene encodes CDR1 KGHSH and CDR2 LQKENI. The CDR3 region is CASSGLEGDEQYF. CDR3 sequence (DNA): TGTGCCAGCTCAGGGCTAGAGGGCGACGAGCAGTACTTC.

CDR3 loop: CASSLVGRGEQYF. The CDR3 DNA reads TGTGCCAGCAGTTTAGTCGGACGCGGGGAGCAGTACTTC. This chain connects TRBV27 to TRBJ2-7; TRBD2 is a possible D gene (5 bases). CDR1 and CDR2 from the germline V gene are MNHEY and SMNVEV (reference sequence). Between the trimmed V and J ends, which lost 2 bases and 7 bases, there was a span of 12 bases. The CDR3 length is 13 residues.

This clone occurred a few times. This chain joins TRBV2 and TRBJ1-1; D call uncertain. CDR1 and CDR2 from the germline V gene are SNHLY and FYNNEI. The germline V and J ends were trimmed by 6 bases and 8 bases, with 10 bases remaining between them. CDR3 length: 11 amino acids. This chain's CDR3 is CASRVQGEAFF. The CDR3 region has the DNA TGTGCCAGCAGGGTTCAAGGAGAAGCTTTCTTT.

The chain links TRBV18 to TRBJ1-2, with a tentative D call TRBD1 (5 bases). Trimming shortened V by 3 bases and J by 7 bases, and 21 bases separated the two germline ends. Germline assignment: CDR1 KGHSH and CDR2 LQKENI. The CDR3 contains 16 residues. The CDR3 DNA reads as TGTGCCAGCTCACCGGTACAGGAACCCCTTAGAGGTGGCTACACCTTC. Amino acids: CASSPVQEPLRGGYTF.

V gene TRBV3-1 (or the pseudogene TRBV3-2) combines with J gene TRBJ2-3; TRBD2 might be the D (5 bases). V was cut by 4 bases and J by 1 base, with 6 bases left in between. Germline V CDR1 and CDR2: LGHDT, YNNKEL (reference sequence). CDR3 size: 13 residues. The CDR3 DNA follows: TGTGCCAGCAGCCCGCGGGGCACAGATACGCAGTATTTT. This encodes CASSPRGTDTQYF.

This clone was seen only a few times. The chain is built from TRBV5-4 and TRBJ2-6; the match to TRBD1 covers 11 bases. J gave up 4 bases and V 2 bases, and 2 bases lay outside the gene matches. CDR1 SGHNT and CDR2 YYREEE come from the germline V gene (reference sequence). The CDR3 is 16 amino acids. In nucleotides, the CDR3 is TGTGCCAGCAGCTTTCGGACAGGGGGCGGGGCCAACGTCCTGACTTTC. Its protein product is CASSFRTGGGANVLTF.

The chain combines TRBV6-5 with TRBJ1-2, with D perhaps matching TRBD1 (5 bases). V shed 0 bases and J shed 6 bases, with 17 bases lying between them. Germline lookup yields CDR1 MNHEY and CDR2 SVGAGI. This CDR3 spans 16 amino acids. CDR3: CASSYSWDAWNDGYTF. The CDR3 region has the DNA TGTGCCAGCAGTTACTCTTGGGACGCATGGAACGATGGCTACACCTTC.

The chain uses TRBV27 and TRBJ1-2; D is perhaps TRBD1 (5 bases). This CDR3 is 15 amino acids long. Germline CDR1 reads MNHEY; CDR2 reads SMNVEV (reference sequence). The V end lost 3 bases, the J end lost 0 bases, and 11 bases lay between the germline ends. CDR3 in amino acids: CASSFTLTANYGYTF. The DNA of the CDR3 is TGTGCCAGCAGTTTCACTTTGACAGCTAACTATGGCTACACCTTC.

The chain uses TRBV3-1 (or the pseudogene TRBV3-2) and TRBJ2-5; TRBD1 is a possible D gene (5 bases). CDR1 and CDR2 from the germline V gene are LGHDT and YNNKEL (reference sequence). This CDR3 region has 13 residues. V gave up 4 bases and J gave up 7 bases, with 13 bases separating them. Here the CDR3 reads CASSLDSLWTQYF. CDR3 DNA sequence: TGTGCCAGCAGCCTAGACAGTTTGTGGACCCAGTACTTC.

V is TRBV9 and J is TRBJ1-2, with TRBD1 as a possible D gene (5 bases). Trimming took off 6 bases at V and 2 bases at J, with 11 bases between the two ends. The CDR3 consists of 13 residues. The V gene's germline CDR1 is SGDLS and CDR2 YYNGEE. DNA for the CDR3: TGTGCCAGCAACAAGGGGACCAACTATGGCTACACCTTC. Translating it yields CASNKGTNYGYTF. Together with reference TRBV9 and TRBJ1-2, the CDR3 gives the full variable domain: DSGVTQTPKHLITATGQRVTLRCSPRSGDLSVYWYQQSLDQGLQFLIQYYNGEERAKGNILERFSAQQFPDLHSELNLSSLELGDSALYFCASNKGTNYGYTFGSGTRLTVV.

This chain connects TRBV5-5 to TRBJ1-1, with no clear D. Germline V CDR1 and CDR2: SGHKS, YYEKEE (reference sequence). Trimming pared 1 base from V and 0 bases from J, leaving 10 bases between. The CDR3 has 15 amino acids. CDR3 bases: TGTGCCAGCAGCTTGTCTCATACCTTGAACACTGAAGCTTTCTTT. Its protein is CASSLSHTLNTEAFF. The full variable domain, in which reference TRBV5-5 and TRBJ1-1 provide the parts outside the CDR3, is DAGVTQSPTHLIKTRGQQVTLRCSPISGHKSVSWYQQVLGQGPQFIFQYYEKEERGRGNFPDRFSARQFPNYSSELNVNALLLGDSALYLCASSLSHTLNTEAFFGQGTRLTVV.

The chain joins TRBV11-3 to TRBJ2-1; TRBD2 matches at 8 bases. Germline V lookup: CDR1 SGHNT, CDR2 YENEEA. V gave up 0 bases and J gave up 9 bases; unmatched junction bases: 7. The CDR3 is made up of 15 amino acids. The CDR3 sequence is CASSLDGRATTEQFF. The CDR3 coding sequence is TGTGCCAGCAGCTTAGACGGGAGGGCCACGACTGAGCAGTTCTTC.

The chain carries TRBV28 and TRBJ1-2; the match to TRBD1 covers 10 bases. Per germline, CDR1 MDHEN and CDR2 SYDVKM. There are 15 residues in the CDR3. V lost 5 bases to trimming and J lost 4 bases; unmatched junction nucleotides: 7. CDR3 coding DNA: TGTGCCAGCAGTCCTCCGGGACAGGGGTTCTATGGCTACACCTTC. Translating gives CASSPPGQGFYGYTF.

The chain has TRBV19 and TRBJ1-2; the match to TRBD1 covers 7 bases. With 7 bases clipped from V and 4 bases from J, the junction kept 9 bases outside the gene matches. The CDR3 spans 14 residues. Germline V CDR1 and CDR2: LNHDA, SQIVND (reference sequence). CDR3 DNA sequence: TGTGCCAGTACCAAGGGACAGATGATCTATGGCTACACCTTC. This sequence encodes CASTKGQMIYGYTF. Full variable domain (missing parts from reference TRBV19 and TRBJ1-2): DGGITQSPKYLFRKEGQNVTLSCEQNLNHDAMYWYRQDPGQGLRLIYYSQIVNDFQKGDIAEGYSVSREKKESFPLTVTSAQKNPTAFYLCASTKGQMIYGYTFGSGTRLTVV.

CDR3 residues: CASSQSGRGNSPLHF. CDR3 nucleotides: TGTGCCAGCAGTCAAAGCGGCAGGGGAAATTCACCCCTCCACTTT. The V gene is TRBV6-5, the J gene TRBJ1-6; D is possibly TRBD1 (6 bases). Germline CDR1 is MNHEY and CDR2 is SVGAGI. The CDR3 contains 15 residues. V gave up 5 bases and J gave up 7 bases, with 15 bases separating them.

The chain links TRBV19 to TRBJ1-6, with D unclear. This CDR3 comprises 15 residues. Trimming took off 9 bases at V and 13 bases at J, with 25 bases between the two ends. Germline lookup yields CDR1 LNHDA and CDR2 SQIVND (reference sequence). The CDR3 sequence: CASSEEMRSNRPLHF. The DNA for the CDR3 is TGTGCCAGCTCCGAGGAGATGCGGTCAAATAGGCCCCTCCACTTT.

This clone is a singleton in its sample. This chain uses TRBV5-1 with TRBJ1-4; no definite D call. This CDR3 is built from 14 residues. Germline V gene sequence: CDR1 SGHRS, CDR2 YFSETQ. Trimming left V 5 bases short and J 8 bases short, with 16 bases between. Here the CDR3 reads CASSESATEEKLFF. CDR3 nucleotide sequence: TGCGCCAGCAGTGAATCAGCGACGGAAGAAAAACTGTTTTTT. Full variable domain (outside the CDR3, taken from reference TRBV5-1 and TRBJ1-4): KAGVTQTPRYLIKTRGQQVTLSCSPISGHRSVSWYQQTPGQGLQFLFEYFSETQRNKGNFPGRFSGRQFSNSRSEMNVSTLELGDSALYLCASSESATEEKLFFGSGTQLSVL.